This T cell receptor beta chain is from a study of T cells in Graves' hyperthyroidism and ophthalmopathy. On the study more broadly: Peripheral blood draws took place at initial diagnosis, ahead of any treatment.

RNA transcripts gave rise to amplified TCR beta CDR3 regions. The HTBI primer set served for first-round RT-PCR of the TCR CDR3. TCRdb processed the multiplex PCR reads anew with MiXCR; each CDR3 protein has one entry. The table shows approximately 690,000 distinct CDR3 sequences, with about 14% occurring only once. Uncontrolled infection, other autoimmune disease, pregnancy or lactation led to exclusion. PBMCs were obtained from 7.5 to 10 ml fresh peripheral blood. In this sample, this clonotype turned up a few times. Trimming removed 6 bases from V and 2 bases from J, with 16 bases in between. Germline values: CDR1 MNHEY, CDR2 SVGEGT. The length of the CDR3 is 15 residues.

Sequencing was performed on blood. The receptor was derived from a woman between 45 and 60 years old with Graves' ophthalmopathy. This sequence joins TRBV6-2 or TRBV6-3 and TRBJ2-5; weak D call: TRBD1 (5 bases). The CDR3 region is CASSQHDRFQETQYF. The CDR3 DNA is TGTGCCAGCAGCCAGCATGACAGATTTCAAGAGACCCAGTACTTC.